This section outlines one T cell receptor beta chain sequence together with its context. These data come from a study of T cells after somatic rescue of genetic block. CDR1 MNHNS and CDR2 SASEGT come from the germline V gene. V shed 8 bases, J shed 6 bases, and the junction held 13 bases outside the gene matches. The CDR3 contains 14 residues. Here immunoSEQ multiplex PCR was the method, and the copy in TCRdb shows in-frame clones only, minus some. The repertoire includes 50,000 to 60,000 clones, roughly 96% of them detected once, and more than 0.075% sits in the top ten. The clonotype originates from a child under three years old. The chain links TRBV6-1 to TRBJ2-7; 7 bases fit TRBD1. The sample consisted of peripheral blood mononuclear cells (PBMCs). CDR3 sequence (DNA): TGTGCCAGCTCAGGACAGGCTCTAGCTAGCGAGCAGTACTTC. Translating gives CASSGQALASEQYF.